Listed below are T cell receptor beta chains from one sample, sequenced in a study of T-cell reconstitution after alpha-beta-depleted transplantation in children. TCRdb reprocessed the PCR reads with MiXCR, giving one entry per CDR3 protein. Of almost 250,000 distinct CDR3 sequences in the sample, over 20% were seen once. Specimen: PBMCs, collected before TCRalphabeta/CD19-depleted stem cell transplant. These receptors originate from a girl aged 2 to 10 with Fanconi anemia, due to receive a stem cell transplant. Both conserved end residues are part of each CDR3. Each record gives: V gene, J gene, CDR3 protein.

TRBV6-5	TRBJ2-1	CASSYATSDEQFF
TRBV7-9	TRBJ2-3	CASSLTVSTDTQYF
TRBV7-3	TRBJ2-2	CASSKDVGTGELFF
TRBV4-2	TRBJ2-5	CASSQTPPGQVIQPSQETQYF
TRBV20-1	TRBJ2-1	CSAKTGPTYNEQFF
TRBV29-1	TRBJ2-7	CSVEEWTSGGIYEQYF
TRBV7-9	TRBJ2-7	CASSSMGQGVYEQYF
TRBV6-5	TRBJ2-7	CASSYSTGHRSYEQYF
TRBV10-3	TRBJ2-2	CAIISREENTGELFF
TRBV23-1	TRBJ1-4	CASSQSSDRAYEKLFF
TRBV7-3	TRBJ2-3	CASSLIHTSTDTQYF
TRBV15	TRBJ2-3	CATSRWGDTDTQYF
TRBV12-3/TRBV12-4	TRBJ2-7	CASSLPGPTYEQYF
TRBV12-3/TRBV12-4	TRBJ2-7	CASSPRQGPTRSYEQYF
TRBV20-1	TRBJ2-6	CSGLRQGTGANVLTF
TRBV12-5	TRBJ2-3	CASGLGLAGLSTDTQYF
TRBV5-4	TRBJ2-1	CASSLDGGGNEQFF